This T cell receptor beta chain was sequenced for a study of tumor and adjacent non-tumor tissue in lung cancer. Study-wide results and caveats: TCR diversity was significantly greater in tumor than normal lung tissue.

Many counts were recorded for this clonotype. What it binds is not known. This sample's RNA came from whole unsorted tissue. The normal lung tissue was taken more than 3 cm from the tumor edge. Three rounds of nested PCR, following a modified ARM-PCR protocol, produced the TCRbeta library. A single record per CDR3 protein comes from TCRdb applying MiXCR to the multiplex PCR reads. The sample consists of about 110,000 distinct CDR3 sequences, 62% of them appearing once. V dropped 4 bases and J dropped 1; count of bases not matched to a gene: 4. Germline values: CDR1 MNHNS, CDR2 SASEGT. The length of the CDR3 is 16 residues.

The chain employs TRBV6-1 and TRBJ2-2, with 9 bases fitting TRBD1. The receptor was isolated from a man between 60 and 75 years old with non-small cell lung cancer. The sequencing input was distant non-tumor lung tissue. In DNA form, the CDR3 reads TGTGCCAGCAGTGCCCACAGGGGGCGGAACACCGGGGAGCTGTTTTTT. The encoded protein is CASSAHRGRNTGELFF.